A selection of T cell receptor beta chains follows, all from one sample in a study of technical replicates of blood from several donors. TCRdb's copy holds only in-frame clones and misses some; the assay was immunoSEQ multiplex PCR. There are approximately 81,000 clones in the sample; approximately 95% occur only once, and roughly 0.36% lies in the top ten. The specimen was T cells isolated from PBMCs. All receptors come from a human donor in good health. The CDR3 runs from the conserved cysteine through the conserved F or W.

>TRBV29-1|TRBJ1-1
CSVERDSREAFF
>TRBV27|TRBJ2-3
CASSSLALSTDTQYF
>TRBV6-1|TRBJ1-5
CASESGQGGQPQHF
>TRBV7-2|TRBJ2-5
CASSLELAGETQYF
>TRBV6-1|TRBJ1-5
CASRVTEAGPQHF
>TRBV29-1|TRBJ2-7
CSVEGQGEGDEQYF
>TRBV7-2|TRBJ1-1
CASSDREMMNTEAFF
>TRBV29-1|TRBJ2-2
CSVPLAGVSGELFF
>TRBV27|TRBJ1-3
CASSPSRTGNTIYF
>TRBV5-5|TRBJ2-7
CASSFDRALYEQYF
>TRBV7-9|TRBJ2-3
CASSTREARTDTQYF
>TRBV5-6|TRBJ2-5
CASSSTGFQETQYF
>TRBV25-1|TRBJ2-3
CASSEVGGVGSTDTQYF
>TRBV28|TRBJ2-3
CASSLLGLARGTDTQYF
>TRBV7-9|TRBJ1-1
CASSPVGGLEAFF
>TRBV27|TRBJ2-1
CASSFGSGSLDEQFF
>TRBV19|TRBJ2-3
CASRADSTDTQYF
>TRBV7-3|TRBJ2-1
CASSSNQGIGLNEQFF
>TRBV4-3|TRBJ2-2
CASSQMSGTILDTGELFF
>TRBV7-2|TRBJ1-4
CASTRGHPMGEKLFF
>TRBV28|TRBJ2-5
CASSLLSAREGETQYF
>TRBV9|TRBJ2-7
CASSVGLAGGQYEQYF
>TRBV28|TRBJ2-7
CASVNPGLAGRAYEQYF
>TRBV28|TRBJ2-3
CASSLKAGEETDTQYF
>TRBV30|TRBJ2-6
CAWSSGVGANVLTF
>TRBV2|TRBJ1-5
CASSDSTGDQPQHF
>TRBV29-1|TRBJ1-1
CSYTPQGSTEAFF
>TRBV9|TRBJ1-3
CASSVGTGGLSGNTIYF
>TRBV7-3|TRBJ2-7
CASSPGTEYEQYF
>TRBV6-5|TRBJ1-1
CASSYIVMGAEAFF
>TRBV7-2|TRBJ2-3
CASSGSGGYTDTQYF
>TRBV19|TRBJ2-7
CASSSQGTGLEQYF
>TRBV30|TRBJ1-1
CAWSVQTEAFF
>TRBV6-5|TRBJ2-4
CASRRTSGRPSIQYF
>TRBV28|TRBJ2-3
CASSLRLAGTTDTQYF
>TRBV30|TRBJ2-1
CAWSDLEGRERLGEQFF
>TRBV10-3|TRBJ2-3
CAISEGTGGTDTQYF
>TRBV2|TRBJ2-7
CASGSSSYEQYF
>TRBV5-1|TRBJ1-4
CASSSGQGGNEKLFF
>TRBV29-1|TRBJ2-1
CSAGLGEFF
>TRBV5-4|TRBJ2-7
CASSLDQGYEQYF